This T cell receptor (beta chain) was documented in a study of PD-1 blockade in classical Hodgkin lymphoma (dated by TCRdb to 2020 to 2021). Concerning the study at large: Nivolumab dosing was 3 mg/kg intravenously every 2 weeks, continuing until either disease progression or unacceptable toxicity. To define a peripheral blood immune signature of response to PD-1 blockade in classical Hodgkin lymphoma, the study combined TCR beta sequencing with CyTOF.

Broad study findings and their caveats: Only a single clinical trial cohort was studied, and what caused the repertoire differences, possibly disease activity or prior therapy, remained undefined. Baseline diversity similar to that of newly diagnosed patients was observed in trial patients achieving complete response, whereas significantly lower diversity was observed in partial responders and progressors. Patients starting nivolumab less than 1 year after ASCT had lower diversity and were excluded from later analyses to avoid confounding by immune reconstitution. CD4+ but not CD8+ TCR diversity rose significantly by C4D1 (p=0.0027 vs p=0.16), most apparent in complete responders (p=0.02). Baseline TCR diversity was reported to be lower in newly diagnosed patients than in healthy donors, and even lower in relapsed/refractory patients.

Genomic DNA was extracted with the Qiagen DNeasy kit from unsorted PBMCs and from negatively selected CD4+ and CD8+ fractions. TCR beta CDR3 regions were amplified by immunoSEQ multiplex PCR using primers annealing to V and J segments. A synthetic immune receptor repertoire was used to minimize amplification bias, and remaining bias was computationally removed after sequencing. The study's processing was this. Repertoire diversity was quantified as the Shannon entropy index using custom Python scripts. Unsorted, CD4+ and CD8+ repertoires were analyzed separately, except for combined analyses in which CD4+ and CD8+ sequences were merged in silico. A clone was considered expanded if an increase in frequency of at least 2-fold after treatment relative to C1D1 was found, and a pseudocount of 0.5 was applied to clones undetected at baseline. Singleton clones were defined as clones with 0 or 1 copy at C1D1, and non-singleton clones were defined as clones with 2 or more copies. Clones expanded in unsorted samples were labelled as CD4+, CD8+ or unknown by matching protein sequences in sorted samples from the same patient. Wilcoxon tests on paired samples were used to test diversity changes from C1D1 to C4D1. The table comes from immuneACCESS by way of TCRdb, which keeps in-frame sequences with V and J called. Part of the clones is missing from these tables; in studies checked, under half for an unresolved V gene and the rest for unknown reasons. That table supplies the V and J calls and clone size; D and trimming were determined from the DNA. Counted in this sample were tens of thousands of clones; 78% of them appeared once. Jointly, the top ten make up roughly a third of the sample.

Remarks on this clone: Its binding antigen is unknown. Base qualities were left out, and no much larger clone turns up one base away.

Reading the label with the study, this specimen's time point is: cycle 4 day 1 (C4D1), after more than five weeks of nivolumab. Every trial patient had relapsed following autologous stem cell transplantation, and prior brentuximab vedotin exposure was what differed among cohorts A, B and C. The trial cohort included around 60 patients with relapsed/refractory classical Hodgkin lymphoma, and each patient had a best overall response of complete response, partial response or progressive disease. Single-agent nivolumab was administered to trial patients in the multi-cohort phase II CheckMate 205 trial. An independent review committee assessed best overall response by applying the 2007 International Working Group response criteria. PBMCs from the trial were collected at three points: immediately before nivolumab initiation (C1D1), and during therapy at cycle 2 day 1 and cycle 4 day 1. Peripheral blood was collected in 8 mL Vacutainer Cell Preparation Tubes, from which PBMCs were isolated by centrifugation and then cryopreserved.

The sequence came from a human donor with classical Hodgkin lymphoma. The sample in question was peripheral blood mononuclear cells (PBMCs), obtained before the fourth cycle of nivolumab.

The nucleotides read TGCGCCAGCAGAGCGGGGTTTCAACCTGATACGCAGTATTTT. This is translated as CASRAGFQPDTQYF. Rearrangement joined TRBV5-1 to TRBJ2-3; the central 7 bases match TRBD2. From a lookup of the germline V gene, CDR1 and CDR2 are SGHRS and YFSETQ. From its cysteine to its phenylalanine, the CDR3 spans 14 amino acids. Left in the record is the CDR3 DNA by itself, 42 bases read in frame from the first base. Germline trimming amounts to 5 bases on V and 6 bases on J, with 9 as the count of junction bases outside the gene matches.